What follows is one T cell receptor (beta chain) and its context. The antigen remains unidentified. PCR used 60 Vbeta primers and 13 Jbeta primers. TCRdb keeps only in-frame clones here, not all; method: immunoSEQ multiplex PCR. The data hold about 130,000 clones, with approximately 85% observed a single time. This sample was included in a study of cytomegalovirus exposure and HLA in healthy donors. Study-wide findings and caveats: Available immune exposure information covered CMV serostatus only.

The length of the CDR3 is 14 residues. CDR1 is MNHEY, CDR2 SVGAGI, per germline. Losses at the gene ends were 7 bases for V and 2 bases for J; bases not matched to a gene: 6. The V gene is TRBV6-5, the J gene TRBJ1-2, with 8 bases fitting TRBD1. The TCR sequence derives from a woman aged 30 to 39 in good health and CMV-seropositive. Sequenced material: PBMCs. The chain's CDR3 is CASTMTGENYGYTF. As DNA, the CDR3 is TGTGCCAGCACCATGACAGGGGAGAACTATGGCTACACCTTC.